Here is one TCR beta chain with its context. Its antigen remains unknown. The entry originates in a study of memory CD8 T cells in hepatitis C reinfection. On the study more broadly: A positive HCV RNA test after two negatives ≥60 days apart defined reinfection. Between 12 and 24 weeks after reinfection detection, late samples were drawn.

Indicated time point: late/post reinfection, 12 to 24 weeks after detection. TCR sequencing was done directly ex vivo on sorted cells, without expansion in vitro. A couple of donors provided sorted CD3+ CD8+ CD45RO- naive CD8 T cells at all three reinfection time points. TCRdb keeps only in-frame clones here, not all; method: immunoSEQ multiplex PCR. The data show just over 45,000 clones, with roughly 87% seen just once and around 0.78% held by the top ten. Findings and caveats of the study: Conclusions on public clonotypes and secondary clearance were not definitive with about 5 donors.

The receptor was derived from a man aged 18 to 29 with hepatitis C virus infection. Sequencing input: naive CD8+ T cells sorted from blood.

In DNA, the CDR3 is TGTGCCAGCAGCGTAGAAGGGAGCGGGGGTTACAATGAGCAGTTCTTC. Protein: CASSVEGSGGYNEQFF. The J gene is TRBJ2-1, the V gene TRBV9, with TRBD2 matching 8 bases. J gave up 4 bases and V 0 bases, and 6 bases lay outside the gene matches. The CDR3 spans 16 residues. Germline CDR1 SGDLS, CDR2 YYNGEE. The full variable domain, rest sourced from reference TRBV9 and TRBJ2-1, is DSGVTQTPKHLITATGQRVTLRCSPRSGDLSVYWYQQSLDQGLQFLIQYYNGEERAKGNILERFSAQQFPDLHSELNLSSLELGDSALYFCASSVEGSGGYNEQFFGPGTRLTVL.